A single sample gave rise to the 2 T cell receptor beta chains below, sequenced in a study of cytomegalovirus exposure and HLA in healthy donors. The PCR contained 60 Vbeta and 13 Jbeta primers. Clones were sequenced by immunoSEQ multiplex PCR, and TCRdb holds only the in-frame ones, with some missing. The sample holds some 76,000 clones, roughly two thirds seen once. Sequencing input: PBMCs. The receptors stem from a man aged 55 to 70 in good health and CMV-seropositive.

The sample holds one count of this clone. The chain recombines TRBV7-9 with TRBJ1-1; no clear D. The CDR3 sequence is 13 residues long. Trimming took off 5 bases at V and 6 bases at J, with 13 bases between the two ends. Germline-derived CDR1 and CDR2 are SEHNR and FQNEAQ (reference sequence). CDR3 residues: CASSLGAAAEAFF. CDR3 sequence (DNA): TGTGCCAGCAGCCTCGGTGCCGCCGCTGAAGCTTTCTTT.

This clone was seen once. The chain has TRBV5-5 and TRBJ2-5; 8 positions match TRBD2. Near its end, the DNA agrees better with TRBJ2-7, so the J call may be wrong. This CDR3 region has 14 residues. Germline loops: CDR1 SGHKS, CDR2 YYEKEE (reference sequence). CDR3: CASSPTGGALEQYF. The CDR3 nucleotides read TGTGCCAGCAGCCCAACCGGGGGGGCTCTCGAGCAGTACTTC.